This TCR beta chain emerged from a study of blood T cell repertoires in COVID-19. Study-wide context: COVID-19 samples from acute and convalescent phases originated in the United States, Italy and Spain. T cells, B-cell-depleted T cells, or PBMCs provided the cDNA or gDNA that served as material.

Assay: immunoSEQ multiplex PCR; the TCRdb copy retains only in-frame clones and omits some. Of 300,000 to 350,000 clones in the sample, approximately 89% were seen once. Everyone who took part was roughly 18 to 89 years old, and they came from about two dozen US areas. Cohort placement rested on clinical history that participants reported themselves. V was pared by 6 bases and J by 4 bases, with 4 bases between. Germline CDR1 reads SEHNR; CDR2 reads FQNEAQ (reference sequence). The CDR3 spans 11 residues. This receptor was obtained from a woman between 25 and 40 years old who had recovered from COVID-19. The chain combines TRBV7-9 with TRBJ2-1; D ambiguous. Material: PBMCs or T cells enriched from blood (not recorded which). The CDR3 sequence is CASSKYNEQFF. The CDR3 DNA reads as TGTGCCAGCAGTAAATACAATGAGCAGTTCTTC. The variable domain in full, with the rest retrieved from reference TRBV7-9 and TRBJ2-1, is DTGVSQNPRHKITKRGQNVTFRCDPISEHNRLYWYRQTLGQGPEFLTYFQNEAQLEKSRLLSDRFSAERPKGSFSTLEIQRTEQGDSAMYLCASSKYNEQFFGPGTRLTVL.